This entry lists 27 T cell receptor beta chains sequenced from one sample in a study of T cells in localized non-small cell lung cancer. Generated by immunoSEQ multiplex PCR, the TCRdb table keeps only in-frame clones and is missing some. The data contain 2,500 to 3,000 clones, roughly a third of them singletons. The source material was normal lung tissue next to the tumor, sampled before any cancer treatment. The receptor source for this set is a male donor older than 55 with stage I squamous cell lung carcinoma.

By proportion, this clone is medium-sized. The genes are TRBV11-3 and TRBJ1-1; D gene uncertain. CDR1 is SGHNT and CDR2 is YENEEA in the germline V gene. Deletions cut 3 bases from V and 4 bases from J, with 12 bases between. The CDR3 has 14 residues. The CDR3 region has the DNA TGTGCCAGCAGCTTCAACGAGGGTCCCACTGAAGCTTTCTTT. Encoded protein: CASSFNEGPTEAFF.

This clone appeared a few times. The chain joins TRBV6-9 to TRBJ1-6, with 7 bases lining up with TRBD1. The germline V gene encodes CDR1 MNHGY and CDR2 SVAAGI. V was pared by 4 bases and J by 11 bases, with 11 bases of the junction left unmatched. The CDR3 is 15 residues long. CDR3 DNA sequence: TGTGCCAGCAGTTTCTTTGACAGGGAAGGTCCACCCCTCCACTTT. Amino acid sequence: CASSFFDREGPPLHF.

This clone is medium-sized. The chain has TRBV11-3 and TRBJ2-7, with D uncertain. CDR1 and CDR2 (germline): SGHNT, YENEEA. This CDR3 is 15 amino acids long. V was cut by 1 base and J by 5 bases, with 15 bases left in between. CDR3 DNA sequence: TGTGCCAGCAGCTTAGTCCAGGCACGGGCCCACGAGCAGTACTTC. Its protein product is CASSLVQARAHEQYF.

This clone has a handful of counts. J is TRBJ2-5 and V is TRBV11-3; D uncertain. The CDR3 runs to 15 residues. Looked up from germline, CDR1 is SGHNT and CDR2 is YENEEA. Trimming removed 3 bases from V and 4 bases from J, with 15 bases in between. CDR3 coding DNA: TGTGCCAGCAGCTTTCGTAACGTCGGCGGAGAGACCCAGTACTTC. It encodes CASSFRNVGGETQYF.

V and J are TRBV18 and TRBJ2-7; 8 nucleotides align to TRBD1. CDR1 and CDR2 from the germline V gene are KGHSH and LQKENI. CDR3 length: 14 residues. V gave up 8 bases and J gave up 2 bases; unmatched junction bases: 8. The chain's CDR3 is CASAQGAVTYEQYF. The CDR3 DNA reads TGTGCCAGCGCCCAGGGGGCCGTCACCTACGAGCAGTACTTC.

The chain combines TRBV18 with TRBJ2-1, with a possible D match to TRBD1 (7 bases). There are 19 residues in the CDR3. Germline V gives CDR1 KGHSH, CDR2 LQKENI. V gave up 3 bases and J gave up 7 bases, with 28 bases separating them. CDR3 in DNA: TGTGCCAGCTCACCCCTAGGATCGGGACTTCCCAAGGGGGCAAATGAGCAGTTCTTC. Translating gives CASSPLGSGLPKGANEQFF.

V gene TRBV15 combines with J gene TRBJ2-7; 11 nucleotides match TRBD1. Per germline, CDR1 LNHNV and CDR2 YYDKDF (reference sequence). The CDR3 has 16 residues. Trimming at V came to 3 bases and at J to 4 bases, leaving 8 bases not matched to a gene. CDR3 residues: CATSRTPGQGGYEQYF. The CDR3, as DNA: TGTGCCACCAGCAGGACTCCGGGACAGGGGGGTTACGAGCAGTACTTC.

This clone came up a few times. The gene calls are TRBV11-3 and TRBJ1-3, with TRBD1 as a possible D gene (6 bases). This CDR3 spans 15 amino acids. V was clipped by 4 bases and J by 4 bases, with 14 bases between them. CDR1 is SGHNT, CDR2 YENEEA, per germline. The CDR3 region is CASSSFDRPGNTIYF. For the CDR3, the DNA is TGTGCCAGCAGCTCCTTCGACAGGCCCGGAAACACCATATATTTT.

In this sample, this clone turned up once. For the CDR3, the DNA is TGCAGCGTGGGGGGCAGGGATTCACCCCTCCACTTT. Encoded protein: CSVGGRDSPLHF. This chain joins TRBV29-1 and TRBJ1-6; D possibly corresponds to TRBD1 (6 bases). The germline CDR1 and CDR2 sequences are SQVTM and ANQGSEA. V lost 6 bases, J lost 8 bases, and 11 bases lay in between. The CDR3 runs to 12 residues.

The chain couples TRBV12-5 to TRBJ2-1, with 8 positions matching TRBD1. The germline V gene has CDR1 LGHNT and CDR2 FRNRAP. This CDR3 has 15 residues. The CDR3 nucleotides are TGTGCCAGCACCCCGACAGGGGTCCCCTACAATGAGCAGTTCTTC. Translating it yields CASTPTGVPYNEQFF.

By frequency in the sample, this clone is medium-sized. The chain recombines TRBV6-8 with TRBJ2-7, with 7 bases fitting TRBD2. CDR1 and CDR2 from the germline V gene are MNHGY and SAAAGT. The CDR3 is made up of 15 amino acids. J lost 4 bases, V lost 0 bases, and 6 bases had no gene match. CDR3: CASSYSQEGGYEQYF. The DNA for the CDR3 is TGTGCCAGCAGTTACTCCCAGGAGGGAGGGTACGAGCAGTACTTC.

The chain joins TRBV6-8 to TRBJ2-7; D possibly matches TRBD1 or TRBD2 (5 bases each). Trimming took off 0 bases at V and 3 bases at J, with 12 bases between the two ends. Germline assignment: CDR1 MNHGY and CDR2 SAAAGT. The CDR3 contains 15 residues. The CDR3 DNA reads TGTGCCAGCAGTTACTCGGGACGATATCGCTACGAGCAGTACTTC. This translates into CASSYSGRYRYEQYF.

This clone has more than one count but fewer than ten. The V and J genes are TRBV29-1 and TRBJ2-1; 9 bases match TRBD1. Germline assignment: CDR1 SQVTM and CDR2 ANQGSEA. This CDR3 has 16 amino acids. Trimming cost V 1 base and J 9 bases; bases outside gene matches: 13. As DNA, the CDR3 is TGCAGCGTTGAAGGCCTACCGGGACAGGGTTGGAGTGAGCAGTTCTTC. This sequence encodes CSVEGLPGQGWSEQFF.

CDR3: CASSFRFQEGSPLHF. Written as DNA, the CDR3 is TGTGCCAGCAGTTTCCGGTTTCAGGAGGGTTCACCCCTCCACTTT. J is TRBJ1-6 and V is TRBV2; D uncertain. Per germline, CDR1 SNHLY and CDR2 FYNNEI. The CDR3 runs to 15 residues. V gave up 5 bases and J gave up 9 bases, with 17 bases separating them.

The V gene is TRBV29-1, the J gene TRBJ2-5; D not certain. The CDR3 consists of 14 residues. Germline CDR1 SQVTM, CDR2 ANQGSEA. Trimming left V 6 bases short and J 2 bases short, with 16 bases between. CDR3 residues: CSVAKGGTQETQYF. The CDR3 DNA reads as TGCAGCGTCGCCAAGGGTGGTACACAAGAGACCCAGTACTTC.

This clone was observed a handful of times. This sequence joins TRBV6-8 and TRBJ1-2; 7 bases match TRBD1. CDR1 and CDR2 from the germline V gene are MNHGY and SAAAGT. Germline trimming cut 6 bases from V and 8 bases from J; bases unmatched to any gene: 18. The CDR3 is 16 amino acids. Written as DNA, the CDR3 is TGTGCCAGCAGGCGCAGGACAGGCCAGACACTTTCGGGCTACACCTTC. Translation gives CASRRRTGQTLSGYTF.

The chain joins TRBV9 to TRBJ1-2; the D gene is possibly TRBD1 (5 bases). Germline values: CDR1 SGDLS, CDR2 YYNGEE. V was clipped by 0 bases and J by 2 bases, with 11 bases between them. The CDR3 is made up of 15 amino acids. The CDR3 here is CASSVGGRVNYGYTF. The CDR3 coding sequence is TGTGCCAGCAGCGTAGGCGGCAGGGTAAACTATGGCTACACCTTC.

J is TRBJ2-1 and V is TRBV30; 7 nucleotides line up with TRBD2. The V gene's germline CDR1 is GTSNPN and CDR2 SVGIG (reference sequence). The V gene end was trimmed by 5 bases and the J gene end by 7 bases; junction bases not matched to a gene: 8. This CDR3 comprises 13 residues. The CDR3 nucleotides read TGTGCCTGGGGGAAGGGAGGGGATAATGAGCAGTTCTTC. Its protein is CAWGKGGDNEQFF.

This clone is termed large. The rearrangement links TRBV19 to TRBJ2-1, with unresolved D. V lost 7 bases and J 0 bases, leaving 13 bases between the germline ends. CDR1 and CDR2 (germline): LNHDA, SQIVND (reference sequence). The CDR3 spans 15 residues. The CDR3 DNA follows: TGTGCCAGTACCCTAAGCAGTAACTCCTACAATGAGCAGTTCTTC. Translation: CASTLSSNSYNEQFF. Drawing the rest from reference TRBV19 and TRBJ2-1, the complete variable domain is DGGITQSPKYLFRKEGQNVTLSCEQNLNHDAMYWYRQDPGQGLRLIYYSQIVNDFQKGDIAEGYSVSREKKESFPLTVTSAQKNPTAFYLCASTLSSNSYNEQFFGPGTRLTVL.

This clone was detected only a few times. J is TRBJ1-6 and V is TRBV11-3, with a weak D call TRBD1 (5 bases). The CDR3 loop spans 15 amino acids. Germline V CDR1 and CDR2: SGHNT, YENEEA. V lost 6 bases, J lost 9 bases, and 18 bases lay in between. CDR3 sequence (DNA): TGTGCCAGCAGTCCTCCGGGGCAGGATCTTTCACCCCTCCACTTT. Its translation: CASSPPGQDLSPLHF.

This sequence joins TRBV9 and TRBJ2-3; 7 nucleotides agree with TRBD2. The CDR3 sequence is 14 residues long. The V segment lost 6 bases and the J segment 1 base; nucleotides outside the gene matches: 5. The V gene's germline CDR1 is SGDLS and CDR2 YYNGEE. In DNA form, the CDR3 reads TGTGCCAGCAACCTAGCGGCGGGCACAGATACGCAGTATTTT. Translated, it gives CASNLAAGTDTQYF.

This chain uses TRBV9 with TRBJ1-1, with D unresolved. Deletions cut 4 bases from V and 5 bases from J, with 12 bases between. This CDR3 is built from 13 residues. Germline assignment: CDR1 SGDLS and CDR2 YYNGEE. This CDR3 reads CASSPPLGTEAFF. The DNA for the CDR3 is TGTGCCAGCAGCCCCCCTCTGGGGACTGAAGCTTTCTTT.

This clone showed up just a few times. The rearrangement uses TRBV11-3 and TRBJ2-4, with 10 bases fitting TRBD2. J was trimmed by 0 bases and V by 5 bases; bases with no gene match: 4. The CDR3 covers 16 residues. The germline V gene encodes CDR1 SGHNT and CDR2 YENEEA. The CDR3 sequence is CASSQAGGLAKNIQYF. For the CDR3, the DNA is TGTGCCAGCAGCCAAGCGGGGGGGCTAGCCAAAAACATTCAGTACTTC.

The J gene is TRBJ1-6, the V gene TRBV19, with TRBD1 matching over 7 bases. The CDR3 contains 16 residues. Germline V gene data show CDR1 as LNHDA and CDR2 as SQIVND (reference sequence). Trimming took 9 bases from V and 3 from J; bases not matched to a gene: 11. CDR3 in DNA: TGTGCCAGCGGCCTCCCGACAGGGTACTATAATTCACCCCTCCACTTT. Translating gives CASGLPTGYYNSPLHF.

The J gene is TRBJ1-2, the V gene TRBV30, with a tentative D call TRBD1 (5 bases). Germline assignment: CDR1 GTSNPN and CDR2 SVGIG (reference sequence). V was cut by 6 bases and J by 2 bases, with 19 bases left in between. The CDR3 has 15 residues. CDR3 residues: CACKWWGGINYGYTF. DNA of the CDR3: TGTGCCTGCAAATGGTGGGGGGGAATAAACTATGGCTACACCTTC.

V gene TRBV19 combines with J gene TRBJ1-6; D is unclear. CDR1 and CDR2 (germline): LNHDA, SQIVND (reference sequence). V lost 5 bases and J 4 bases, leaving 15 bases between the germline ends. This CDR3 region has 16 residues. The CDR3 reads CASSGVPGMYNSPLHF. CDR3 DNA: TGTGCCAGTAGTGGAGTCCCGGGCATGTATAATTCACCCCTCCACTTT.

This clone was counted between two and nine times. The chain is built from TRBV15 and TRBJ1-1, with D unresolved. This CDR3 is 14 amino acids long. V was cut by 0 bases and J by 2 bases, with 7 bases left in between. Germline V CDR1 and CDR2: LNHNV, YYDKDF (reference sequence). The CDR3 DNA reads as TGTGCCACCAGCAGAGACAGGCTAAACACTGAAGCTTTCTTT. Protein: CATSRDRLNTEAFF.